Reported below is one T cell receptor (beta chain). The antigen is not known. This sample was taken from a study of cytomegalovirus exposure and HLA in healthy donors. The study's findings and limits: The study designated 150 to 200 TCR beta chains cytomegalovirus-associated.

Trimming removed 0 bases from V and 6 bases from J, with 11 bases in between. Germline loops: CDR1 LNHNV, CDR2 YYDKDF (reference sequence). CDR3 size: 14 residues. The table came from immunoSEQ multiplex PCR; TCRdb's copy has only in-frame clones and leaves some out. The sample has 150,000 to 180,000 clones; about 86% are singletons. This receptor was identified in a human donor in good health. Source material: PBMCs. This chain links TRBV15 with TRBJ1-2; no clear D. CDR3 bases: TGTGCCACCAGCAGAGATCGAGTCAGGCATGGCTACACCTTC. Translating gives CATSRDRVRHGYTF.